This TCR beta chain is drawn from a study of PD-L1 blockade in urothelial cancer. Turning to the study itself: Analyzed time points were 3 weeks (second dose) and 6 weeks after therapy began.

The data were produced by immunoSEQ multiplex PCR, yet TCRdb's version contains in-frame clones alone and is incomplete. In the table there are about 43,000 clones, around 81% of which are singletons. Trimming took off 0 bases at V and 0 bases at J, with 9 bases between the two ends. The germline V gene has CDR1 LNHDA and CDR2 SQIVND (reference sequence). The CDR3 totals 17 residues. Described time point: pretreatment peripheral blood. The TCR originated in a man between 60 and 75 years old with urothelial cancer. The chain is built from TRBV19 and TRBJ2-6; D unresolved. Sequenced here: PBMCs, sampled around atezolizumab (anti-PD-L1) treatment. CDR3 sequence: CASSIDGRISGANVLTF. In nucleotides, the CDR3 is TGTGCCAGTAGTATAGATGGCAGGATCTCTGGGGCCAACGTCCTGACTTTC.